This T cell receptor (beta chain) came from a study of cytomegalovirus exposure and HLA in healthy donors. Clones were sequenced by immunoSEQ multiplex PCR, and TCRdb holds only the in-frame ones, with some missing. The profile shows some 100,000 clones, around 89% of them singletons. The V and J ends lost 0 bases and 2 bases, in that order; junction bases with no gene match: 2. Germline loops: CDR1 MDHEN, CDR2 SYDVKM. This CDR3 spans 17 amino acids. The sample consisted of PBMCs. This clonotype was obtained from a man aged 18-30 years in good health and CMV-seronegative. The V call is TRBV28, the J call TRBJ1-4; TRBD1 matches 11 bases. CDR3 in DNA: TGTGCCAGCAGTTTATGGGGACAGGGGGGGACTAATGAAAAACTGTTTTTT. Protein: CASSLWGQGGTNEKLFF.